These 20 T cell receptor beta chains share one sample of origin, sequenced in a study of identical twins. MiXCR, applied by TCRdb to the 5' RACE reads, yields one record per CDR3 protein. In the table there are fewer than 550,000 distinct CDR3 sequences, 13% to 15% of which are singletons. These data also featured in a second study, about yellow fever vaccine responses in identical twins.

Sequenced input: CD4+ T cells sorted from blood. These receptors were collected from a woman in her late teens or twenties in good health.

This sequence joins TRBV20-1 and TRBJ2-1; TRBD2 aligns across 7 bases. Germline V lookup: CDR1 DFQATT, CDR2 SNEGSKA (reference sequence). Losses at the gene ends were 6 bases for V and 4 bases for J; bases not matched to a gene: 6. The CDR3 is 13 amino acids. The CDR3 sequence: CSATRGGYNEQFF. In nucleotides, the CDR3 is TGCAGTGCCACCCGCGGGGGATACAATGAGCAGTTCTTC.

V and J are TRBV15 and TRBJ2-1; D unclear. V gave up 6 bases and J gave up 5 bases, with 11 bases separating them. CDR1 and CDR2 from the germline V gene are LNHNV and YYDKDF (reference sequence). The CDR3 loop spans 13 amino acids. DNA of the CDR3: TGTGCCACCAGGACCCTTATCAACAATGAGCAGTTCTTC. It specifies CATRTLINNEQFF.

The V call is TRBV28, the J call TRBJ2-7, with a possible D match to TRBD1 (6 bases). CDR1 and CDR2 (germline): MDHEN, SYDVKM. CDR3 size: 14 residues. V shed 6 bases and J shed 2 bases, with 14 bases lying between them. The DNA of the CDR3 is TGTGCCAGCAGACCGACAGGAAGGGCCTACGAGCAGTACGTC. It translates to CASRPTGRAYEQYV.

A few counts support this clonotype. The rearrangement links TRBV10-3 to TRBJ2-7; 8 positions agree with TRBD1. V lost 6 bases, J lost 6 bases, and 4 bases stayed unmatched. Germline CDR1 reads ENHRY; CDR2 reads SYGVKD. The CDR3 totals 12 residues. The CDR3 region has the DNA TGTGCCATCAGGGACAGGGTGGGCGAGCAGTACTTC. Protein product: CAIRDRVGEQYF.

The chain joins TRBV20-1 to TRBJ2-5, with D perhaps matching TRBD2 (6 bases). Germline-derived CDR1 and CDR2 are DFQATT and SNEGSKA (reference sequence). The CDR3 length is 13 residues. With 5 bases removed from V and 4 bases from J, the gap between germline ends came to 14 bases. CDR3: CSAPPGGAETQYF. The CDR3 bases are TGCAGTGCTCCGCCTGGAGGGGCAGAGACCCAGTACTTC.

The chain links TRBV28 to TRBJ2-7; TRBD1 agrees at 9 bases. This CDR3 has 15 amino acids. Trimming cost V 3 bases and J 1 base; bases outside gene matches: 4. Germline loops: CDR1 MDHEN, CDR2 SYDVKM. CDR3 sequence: CASSFRQGGSYEQYF. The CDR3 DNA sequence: TGTGCCAGCAGTTTTAGACAGGGGGGGTCCTACGAGCAGTACTTC.

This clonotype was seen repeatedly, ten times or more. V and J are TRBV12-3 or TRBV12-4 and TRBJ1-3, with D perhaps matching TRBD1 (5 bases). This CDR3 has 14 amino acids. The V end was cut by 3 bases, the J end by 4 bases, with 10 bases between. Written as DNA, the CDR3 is TGTGCCAGCAGTTTGGCGGGACCCGGAAACACCATATATTTT. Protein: CASSLAGPGNTIYF.

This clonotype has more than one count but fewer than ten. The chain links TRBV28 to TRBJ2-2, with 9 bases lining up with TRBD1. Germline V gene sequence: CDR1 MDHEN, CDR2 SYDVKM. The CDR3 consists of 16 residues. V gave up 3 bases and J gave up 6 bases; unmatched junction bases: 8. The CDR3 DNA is TGTGCCAGCAGTTTGACGGGACAGGGACGACCCGGGGAGCTGTTTTTT. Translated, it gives CASSLTGQGRPGELFF.

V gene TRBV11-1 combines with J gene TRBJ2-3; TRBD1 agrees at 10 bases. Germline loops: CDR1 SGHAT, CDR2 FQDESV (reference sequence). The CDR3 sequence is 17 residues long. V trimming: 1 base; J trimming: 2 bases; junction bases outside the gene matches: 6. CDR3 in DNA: TGTGCCAGCAGCTTAGGTTCCGGGACAGGGGCCACAGATACGCAGTATTTT. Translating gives CASSLGSGTGATDTQYF.

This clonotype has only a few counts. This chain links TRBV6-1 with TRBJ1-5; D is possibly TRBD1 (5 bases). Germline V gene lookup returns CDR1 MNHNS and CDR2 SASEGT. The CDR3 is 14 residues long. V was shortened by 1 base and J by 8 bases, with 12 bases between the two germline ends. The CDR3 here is CASSEGAGHKPQHF. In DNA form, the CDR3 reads TGTGCCAGCAGTGAAGGTGCAGGGCACAAGCCCCAGCATTTT.

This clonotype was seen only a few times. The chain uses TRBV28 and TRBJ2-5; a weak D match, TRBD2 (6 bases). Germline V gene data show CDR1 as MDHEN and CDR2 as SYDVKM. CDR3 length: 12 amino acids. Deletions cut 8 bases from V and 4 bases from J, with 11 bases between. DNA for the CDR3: TGTGCCAGCTGGGGGGACGGAGAGACCCAGTACTTC. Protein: CASWGDGETQYF.

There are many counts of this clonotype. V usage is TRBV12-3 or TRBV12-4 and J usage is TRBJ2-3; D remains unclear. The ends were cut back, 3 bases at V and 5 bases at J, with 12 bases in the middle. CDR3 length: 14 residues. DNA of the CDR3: TGTGCCAGCAGTTTTCGGCAGGCGCAAGATACGCAGTATTTT. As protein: CASSFRQAQDTQYF.

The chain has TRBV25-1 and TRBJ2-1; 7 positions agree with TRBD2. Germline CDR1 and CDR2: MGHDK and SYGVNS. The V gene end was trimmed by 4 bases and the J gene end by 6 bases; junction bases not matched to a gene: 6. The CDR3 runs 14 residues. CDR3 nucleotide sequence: TGTGCCAGCAGTGTCTGGAAGCGGGGCAATGAGCAGTTCTTC. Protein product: CASSVWKRGNEQFF.

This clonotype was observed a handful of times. CDR3 in DNA: TGTGCCAGCAGTCGAGAGAATCCGAGGCAGTACTTC. This sequence encodes CASSRENPRQYF. The V and J genes are TRBV6-1 and TRBJ2-7, with D unclear. Deletions cut 5 bases from V and 9 bases from J, with 14 bases between. This CDR3 is built from 12 residues. Germline loops: CDR1 MNHNS, CDR2 SASEGT.

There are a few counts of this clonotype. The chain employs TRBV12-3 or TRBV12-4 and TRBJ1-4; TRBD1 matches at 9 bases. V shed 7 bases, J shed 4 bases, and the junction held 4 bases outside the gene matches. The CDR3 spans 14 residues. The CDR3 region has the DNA TGTGCCAGCACCCCGGGACAGGGTAATGAAAAACTGTTTTTT. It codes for CASTPGQGNEKLFF.

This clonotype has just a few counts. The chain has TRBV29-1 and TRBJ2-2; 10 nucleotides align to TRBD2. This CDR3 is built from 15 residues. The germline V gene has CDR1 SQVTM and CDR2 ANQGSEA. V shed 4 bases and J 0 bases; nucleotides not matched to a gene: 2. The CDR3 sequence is CSVGSGGPNTGELFF. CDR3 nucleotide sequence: TGCAGCGTTGGTAGCGGGGGGCCGAACACCGGGGAGCTGTTTTTT.

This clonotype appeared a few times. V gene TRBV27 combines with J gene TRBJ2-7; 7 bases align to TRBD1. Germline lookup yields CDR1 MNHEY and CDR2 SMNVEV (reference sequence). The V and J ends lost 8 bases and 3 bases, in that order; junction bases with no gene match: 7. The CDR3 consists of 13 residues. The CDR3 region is CASGDRVGYEQYF. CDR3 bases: TGTGCCAGCGGTGACAGGGTGGGCTACGAGCAGTACTTC.

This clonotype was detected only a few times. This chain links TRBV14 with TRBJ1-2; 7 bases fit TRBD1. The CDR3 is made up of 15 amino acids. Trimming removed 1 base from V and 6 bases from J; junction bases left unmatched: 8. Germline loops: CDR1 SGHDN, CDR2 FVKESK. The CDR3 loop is CASSQGFRGADGYTF. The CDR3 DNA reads TGTGCCAGCAGCCAAGGTTTCAGGGGGGCTGATGGCTACACCTTC.

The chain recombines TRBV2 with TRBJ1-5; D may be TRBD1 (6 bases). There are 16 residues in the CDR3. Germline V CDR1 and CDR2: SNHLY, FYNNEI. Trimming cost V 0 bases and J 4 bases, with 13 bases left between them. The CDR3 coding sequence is TGTGCCAGCAGTGAAGCGCCGGGGGGGGCAAATCAGCCCCAGCATTTT. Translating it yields CASSEAPGGANQPQHF.

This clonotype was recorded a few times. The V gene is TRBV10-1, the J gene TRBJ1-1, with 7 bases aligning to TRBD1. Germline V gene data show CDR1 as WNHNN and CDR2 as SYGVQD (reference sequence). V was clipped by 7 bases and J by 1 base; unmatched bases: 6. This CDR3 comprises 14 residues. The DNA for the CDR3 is TGCGCCAGCAACCAAGGGACAGCGAACACTGAAGCTTTCTTT. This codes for CASNQGTANTEAFF.